The rows below give T cell receptor beta chains drawn from one sample of a study of tumor-infiltrating lymphocytes in glioblastoma multiforme. TCRdb used MiXCR to reprocess the multiplex PCR reads, holding one entry per CDR3 protein. The table has approximately 13,000 distinct CDR3 sequences, 66% seen once. The sequencing sample was made of brain tumor tissue. These receptors came from a male donor with glioblastoma. Each CDR3 is given with its conserved first and last residue. Each record gives: V gene, J gene, CDR3 length, CDR3 protein.

v_gene: TRBV15; j_gene: TRBJ2-2; len: 14; CDR3aa: CATSDRPLAWELFF
v_gene: TRBV20-1; j_gene: TRBJ2-5; len: 15; CDR3aa: CSAIRTGAYQETQYF
v_gene: TRBV28; j_gene: TRBJ2-7; len: 11; CDR3aa: CASSGSYLQYF
v_gene: TRBV12-3/TRBV12-4; j_gene: TRBJ2-5; len: 13; CDR3aa: CASSNEGQEAQYF
v_gene: TRBV6-1; j_gene: TRBJ1-6; len: 14; CDR3aa: CASSATGDSSLLHF
v_gene: TRBV4-2; j_gene: TRBJ2-1; len: 18; CDR3aa: CASSQVSNNYMGSDEQFF
v_gene: TRBV6-5; j_gene: TRBJ2-7; len: 15; CDR3aa: CASGYGSQGSYEQYF
v_gene: TRBV11-2; j_gene: TRBJ2-5; len: 15; CDR3aa: CASSSLAVVQETQYF
v_gene: TRBV11-1; j_gene: TRBJ2-7; len: 12; CDR3aa: CASSGQERKQYF
v_gene: TRBV6-5; j_gene: TRBJ2-7; len: 15; CDR3aa: CASSYFSASQYEQYF
v_gene: TRBV5-6; j_gene: TRBJ2-7; len: 15; CDR3aa: CASSLVGTGVGEQYF
v_gene: TRBV29-1; j_gene: TRBJ1-4; len: 14; CDR3aa: CSVVTWGTNEKLFF
v_gene: TRBV11-2; j_gene: TRBJ2-7; len: 12; CDR3aa: CASSLALYEQYF
v_gene: TRBV5-6; j_gene: TRBJ2-5; len: 15; CDR3aa: CASSLFTGGRETQYF
v_gene: TRBV20-1; j_gene: TRBJ2-5; len: 15; CDR3aa: CDAIEGSRGAETQYF
v_gene: TRBV29-1; j_gene: TRBJ2-5; len: 14; CDR3aa: CSFRRGQGQETQHF
v_gene: TRBV6-5; j_gene: TRBJ2-3; len: 16; CDR3aa: CASSYPPGQGTDTRYF
v_gene: TRBV20-1; j_gene: TRBJ2-3; len: 14; CDR3aa: CSAASGGSLGTQYF